One and the same sample provided the 15 T cell receptor beta chains below, sequenced in a study of blood T cell repertoires in COVID-19 (dated by TCRdb to about 2020). The library was made by the immunoSEQ multiplex PCR assay. Drawn from immuneACCESS, this table holds only the in-frame rearrangements with V and J called that TCRdb kept. Clones are partly lost; checked studies trace under half to an unresolved V gene and leave the rest unexplained. Within this sample are over 200,000 clones, with roughly 80% of them counted one time only. The ten largest clones add up to approximately 1.8% of the sample. The sample consisted of PBMCs or T cells enriched from blood (not recorded which). The origin of the receptors is a man aged 55 to 70 who had recovered from COVID-19.

This clone turned up a few times. V gene TRBV24-1 combines with J gene TRBJ2-5, with D possibly matching TRBD2 (6 bases). Per germline, CDR1 KGHDR and CDR2 SFDVKD. This CDR3 is 15 amino acids long. The V end lost 3 bases, the J end lost 5 bases, and 15 bases lay between the germline ends. CDR3 DNA sequence: TGTGCCACCAGTGATCCCCGGATGGCGGGGGAGACCCAGTACTTC. Its translation is CATSDPRMAGETQYF.

This chain joins TRBV27 and TRBJ2-7; the D gene is possibly TRBD1 (5 bases). The CDR3 has 16 residues. Trimming removed 3 bases from V and 3 bases from J, with 18 bases in between. Looked up from germline, CDR1 is MNHEY and CDR2 is SMNVEV (reference sequence). The CDR3 sequence: CASSFSDNRAIYEQYF. Written as DNA, the CDR3 is TGTGCCAGCAGTTTTTCGGACAATCGTGCGATCTACGAGCAGTACTTC.

The chain joins TRBV20-1 to TRBJ2-7; possibly TRBD1 for D (5 bases). The germline V gene has CDR1 DFQATT and CDR2 SNEGSKA (reference sequence). V lost 3 bases to trimming and J lost 5 bases, with 8 bases between them. This CDR3 region has 11 residues. CDR3 sequence (DNA): TGCAGTGCTAGGGGCAGGGACGAGCAGTACTTC. This sequence encodes CSARGRDEQYF.

V usage is TRBV5-1 and J usage is TRBJ1-5; a weak D match, TRBD1 (5 bases). Germline assignment: CDR1 SGHRS and CDR2 YFSETQ. V lost 4 bases and J 5 bases, leaving 10 bases between the germline ends. The CDR3 has 13 amino acids. Here the CDR3 DNA reads TGCGCCAGCAGCCATACAGGAGATCAGCCCCAGCATTTT. Its protein is CASSHTGDQPQHF.

V gene TRBV7-9 combines with J gene TRBJ1-6, with D maybe TRBD1 (6 bases). Germline CDR1 is SEHNR and CDR2 is FQNEAQ (reference sequence). This CDR3 has 13 amino acids. Deletions cut 4 bases from V and 9 bases from J, with 10 bases between. CDR3 DNA: TGTGCCAGCAGCTCAGGGGATAGTTCACCCCTCCACTTT. It codes for CASSSGDSSPLHF. Full variable domain (missing parts from reference TRBV7-9 and TRBJ1-6): DTGVSQNPRHKITKRGQNVTFRCDPISEHNRLYWYRQTLGQGPEFLTYFQNEAQLEKSRLLSDRFSAERPKGSFSTLEIQRTEQGDSAMYLCASSSGDSSPLHFGNGTRLTVT.

On this clone: The same CDR3 can be traced to other DNA sequences in this sample. The chain couples TRBV7-2 to TRBJ2-7; a possible D gene is TRBD2 (6 bases). V lost 0 bases and J 4 bases, leaving 7 bases between the germline ends. The germline V gene has CDR1 SGHTA and CDR2 FQGNSA. This CDR3 has 13 amino acids. CDR3 protein: CASSLAGGYEQYF. The CDR3 bases are TGTGCCAGCAGCTTAGCGGGAGGTTACGAGCAGTACTTC. The variable domain in full, completed from reference TRBV7-2 and TRBJ2-7, reads GAGVSQSPSNKVTEKGKDVELRCDPISGHTALYWYRQSLGQGLEFLIYFQGNSAPDKSGLPSDRFSAERTGGSVSTLTIQRTQQEDSAVYLCASSLAGGYEQYFGPGTRLTVT.

V is TRBV5-1 and J is TRBJ2-2; 7 bases are a match to TRBD1. The CDR3 consists of 13 residues. V shed 3 bases, J shed 5 bases, and the junction held 1 base outside the gene matches. CDR1 SGHRS and CDR2 YFSETQ come from the germline V gene. DNA for the CDR3: TGCGCCAGCAGCTCACAGGGGACCGGGGAGCTGTTTTTT. This gives the protein CASSSQGTGELFF.

The chain combines TRBV29-1 with TRBJ2-3; TRBD2 aligns across 10 bases. Germline lookup yields CDR1 SQVTM and CDR2 ANQGSEA. This CDR3 comprises 11 residues. Trimming cost V 7 bases and J 5 bases; bases outside gene matches: 0. The CDR3 DNA reads as TGCAGCGGGACTAGCGGAGATACGCAGTATTTT. As protein: CSGTSGDTQYF.

The chain joins TRBV12-5 to TRBJ1-4, with 9 bases lining up with TRBD1. Germline assignment: CDR1 LGHNT and CDR2 FRNRAP. V gave up 5 bases and J gave up 6 bases; unmatched junction bases: 4. This CDR3 spans 14 amino acids. The CDR3 loop is CASGDRGLDEKLFF. The CDR3 DNA follows: TGTGCTAGTGGTGACAGGGGGTTGGATGAAAAACTGTTTTTT. Variable domain in full (rest from reference TRBV12-5 and TRBJ1-4): DARVTQTPRHKVTEMGQEVTMRCQPILGHNTVFWYRQTMMQGLELLAYFRNRAPLDDSGMPKDRFSAEMPDATLATLKIQPSEPRDSAVYFCASGDRGLDEKLFFGSGTQLSVL.

The chain couples TRBV30 to TRBJ1-2; 8 bases are shared with TRBD1. The germline gives CDR1 GTSNPN, CDR2 SVGIG (reference sequence). Trimming took 1 base from V and 7 from J; bases not matched to a gene: 5. This CDR3 is built from 13 residues. The CDR3 region is CAWSEADRGGYTF. In DNA, the CDR3 is TGTGCCTGGAGTGAGGCAGACAGGGGTGGCTACACCTTC. Full variable domain (outside the CDR3, taken from reference TRBV30 and TRBJ1-2): SQTIHQWPATLVQPVGSPLSLECTVEGTSNPNLYWYRQAAGRGLQLLFYSVGIGQISSEVPQNLSASRPQDRQFILSSKKLLLSDSGFYLCAWSEADRGGYTFGSGTRLTVV.

This clone was detected many times. The chain combines TRBV25-1 with TRBJ1-1; a possible D gene is TRBD1 (5 bases). This CDR3 is built from 15 residues. Germline loops: CDR1 MGHDK, CDR2 SYGVNS. The V end lost 6 bases, the J end lost 1 base, and 15 bases lay between the germline ends. For the CDR3, the DNA is TGTGCCAGCAGAAGGTTCGGGGGGTCGAACACTGAAGCTTTCTTT. Its translation: CASRRFGGSNTEAFF.

The rearrangement links TRBV4-1 to TRBJ1-6; unclear D gene. V gave up 0 bases and J gave up 8 bases, with 14 bases separating them. CDR3 length: 16 amino acids. Germline CDR1 is MGHRA and CDR2 is YSYEKL. This chain's CDR3 is CASSQERMQRDSPLHF. CDR3 bases: TGCGCCAGCAGCCAAGAGCGGATGCAGAGGGATTCACCCCTCCACTTT.

This sequence joins TRBV9 and TRBJ1-2; maybe TRBD1 (5 bases). The CDR3 runs 15 residues. V was cut by 5 bases and J by 5 bases, with 19 bases left in between. Germline V gene sequence: CDR1 SGDLS, CDR2 YYNGEE. Here the CDR3 DNA reads TGTGCCAGCAGAGATACTGGGACGGAGGGGTATGGCTACACCTTC. Translated: CASRDTGTEGYGYTF.

The V gene is TRBV2, the J gene TRBJ2-3, with D tentatively TRBD2 (5 bases). CDR3 size: 13 residues. Looked up from germline, CDR1 is SNHLY and CDR2 is FYNNEI. V was pared by 10 bases and J by 3 bases, with 14 bases between. CDR3 region: CAKATSGTDTQYF. CDR3 in DNA: TGTGCCAAGGCTACCTCGGGGACAGATACGCAGTATTTT.

The genes are TRBV18 and TRBJ1-3; no clear D. Germline V gene sequence: CDR1 KGHSH, CDR2 LQKENI. The CDR3 sequence is 16 residues long. The V end lost 1 base, the J end lost 0 bases, and 10 bases lay between the germline ends. As DNA, the CDR3 is TGTGCCAGCTCACCACTATCGGGTCTCTCTGGAAACACCATATATTTT. This codes for CASSPLSGLSGNTIYF.